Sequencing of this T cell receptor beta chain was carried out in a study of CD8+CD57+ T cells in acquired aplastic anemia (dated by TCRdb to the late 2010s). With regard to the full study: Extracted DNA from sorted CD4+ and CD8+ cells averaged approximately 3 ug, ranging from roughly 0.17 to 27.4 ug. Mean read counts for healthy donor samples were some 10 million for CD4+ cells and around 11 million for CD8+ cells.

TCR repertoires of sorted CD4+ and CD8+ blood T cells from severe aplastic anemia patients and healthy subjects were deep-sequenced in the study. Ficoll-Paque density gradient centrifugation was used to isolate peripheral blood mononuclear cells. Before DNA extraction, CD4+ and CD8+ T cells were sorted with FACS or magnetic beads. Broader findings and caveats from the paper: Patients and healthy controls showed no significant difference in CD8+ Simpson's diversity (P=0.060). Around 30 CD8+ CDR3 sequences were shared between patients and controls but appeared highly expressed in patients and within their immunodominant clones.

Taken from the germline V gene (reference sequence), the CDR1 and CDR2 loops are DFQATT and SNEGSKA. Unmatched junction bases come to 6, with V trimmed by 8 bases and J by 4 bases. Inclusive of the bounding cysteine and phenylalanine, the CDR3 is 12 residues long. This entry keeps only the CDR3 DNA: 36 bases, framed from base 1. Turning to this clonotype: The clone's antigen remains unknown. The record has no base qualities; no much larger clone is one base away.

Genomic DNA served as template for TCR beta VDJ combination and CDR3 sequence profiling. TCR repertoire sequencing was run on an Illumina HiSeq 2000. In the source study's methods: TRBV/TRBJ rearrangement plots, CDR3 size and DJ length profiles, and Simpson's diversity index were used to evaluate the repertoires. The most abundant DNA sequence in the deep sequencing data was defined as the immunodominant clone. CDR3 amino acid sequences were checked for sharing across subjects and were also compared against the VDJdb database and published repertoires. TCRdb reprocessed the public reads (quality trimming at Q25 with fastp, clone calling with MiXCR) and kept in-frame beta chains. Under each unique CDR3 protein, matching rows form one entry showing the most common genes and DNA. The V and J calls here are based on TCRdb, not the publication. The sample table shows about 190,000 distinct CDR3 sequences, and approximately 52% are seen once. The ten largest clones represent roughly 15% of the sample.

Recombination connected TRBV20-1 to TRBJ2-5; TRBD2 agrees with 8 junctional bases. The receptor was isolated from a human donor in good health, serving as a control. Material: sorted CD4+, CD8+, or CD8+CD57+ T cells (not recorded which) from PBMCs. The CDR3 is CSTRGGLETQYF. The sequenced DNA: TGCAGTACCCGGGGGGGCCTAGAGACCCAGTACTTC.